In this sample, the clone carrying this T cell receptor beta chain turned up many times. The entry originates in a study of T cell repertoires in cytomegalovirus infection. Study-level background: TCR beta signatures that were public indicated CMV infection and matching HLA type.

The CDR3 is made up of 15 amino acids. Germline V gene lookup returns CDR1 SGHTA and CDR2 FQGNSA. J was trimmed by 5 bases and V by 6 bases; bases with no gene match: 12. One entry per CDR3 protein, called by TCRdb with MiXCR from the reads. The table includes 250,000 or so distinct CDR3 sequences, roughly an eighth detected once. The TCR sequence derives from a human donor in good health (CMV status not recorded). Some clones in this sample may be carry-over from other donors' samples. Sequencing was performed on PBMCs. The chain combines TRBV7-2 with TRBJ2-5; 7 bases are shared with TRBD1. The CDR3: CASSPGRGSYETQYF. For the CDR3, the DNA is TGTGCCAGCAGTCCCGGCAGGGGGAGTTACGAGACCCAGTACTTC. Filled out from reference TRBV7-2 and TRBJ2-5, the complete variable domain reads GAGVSQSPSNKVTEKGKDVELRCDPISGHTALYWYRQSLGQGLEFLIYFQGNSAPDKSGLPSDRFSAERTGGSVSTLTIQRTQQEDSAVYLCASSPGRGSYETQYFGPGTRLLVL.